This T cell receptor beta chain was identified in a study of blood T cell repertoires in COVID-19. Study-wide background: The origin of the acute and convalescent COVID-19 samples was the United States, Italy and Spain. PBMCs, B-cell-depleted T cells, or T cells were the source of the cDNA or gDNA that made up the material.

V lost 2 bases, J lost 3 bases, and 1 base stayed unmatched. Per germline, CDR1 SGHRS and CDR2 YFSETQ. The CDR3 totals 14 residues. Original handling: Quantification of nucleated cells was approximated via reference gene primer amplification. Here immunoSEQ multiplex PCR was the method, and the copy in TCRdb shows in-frame clones only, minus some. The V and J calls and clone size come from that table; D and trimming were worked out from the DNA. This sample has around 25,000 clones; 80% to 90% occur once, and the top ten carry less than 9.5%. About this clone: The same CDR3 also results from other DNA sequences found in this sample.

The sample taken for sequencing was peripheral blood. The chain links TRBV5-1 to TRBJ2-5; 10 bases fit TRBD2. The receptor was derived from a woman between 45 and 65 years old with active COVID-19. The DNA of the CDR3 is TGCGCCAGCAGCTTCCTAGCGGGAGAAGAGACCCAGTACTTC. Translation gives CASSFLAGEETQYF.